This entry lists 2 T cell receptor beta chains sequenced from one sample in a study of blood T cell repertoires in COVID-19. Profiled with immunoSEQ multiplex PCR; TCRdb holds only in-frame clones, not every one. The sample consists of under 75,000 clones, around 80% of them appearing once. The sample comprised peripheral blood. The receptors come from a man at least 80 years old with acute or convalescent COVID-19.

J is TRBJ1-6 and V is TRBV10-3; 9 bases match TRBD1. This CDR3 is built from 15 residues. The V gene's germline CDR1 is ENHRY and CDR2 SYGVKD. Losses at the gene ends were 5 bases for V and 4 bases for J; bases not matched to a gene: 3. CDR3 in amino acids: CAISQTGGYNSPLHF. The CDR3 region has the DNA TGTGCCATCAGTCAGACAGGGGGTTATAATTCACCCCTCCACTTT.

The chain joins TRBV24-1 to TRBJ1-6; D is unresolved. Germline loops: CDR1 KGHDR, CDR2 SFDVKD. This CDR3 spans 16 amino acids. Trimming cost V 7 bases and J 10 bases, with 22 bases left between them. CDR3 residues: CATSQRAGPVVSPLHF. The DNA for the CDR3 is TGTGCCACCAGCCAGAGAGCAGGCCCCGTCGTGTCACCCCTCCACTTT.